Listed here are 24 T cell receptor beta chains from one sample, sequenced in a study of T cells in Graves' hyperthyroidism and ophthalmopathy. Amplified regions were TCR beta CDR3 sequences from RNA transcripts. Researchers ran a first-round RT-PCR on the TCR CDR3 using the HTBI primer set. TCRdb re-called the multiplex PCR reads with MiXCR, one entry per CDR3 protein. The table includes some 350,000 distinct CDR3 sequences, over 12% detected once. The sample taken for sequencing was blood. These receptor sequences come from an older woman with Graves' ophthalmopathy.

This clonotype was found many times. CDR3 amino acids: CASSQGTGHSNGETFF. CDR3 DNA sequence: TGTGCCAGCAGCCAAGGGACGGGACATTCAAACGGGGAAACTTTCTTT. The chain carries TRBV3-1 and TRBJ1-1, with a tentative D call TRBD1 (6 bases). This CDR3 is 16 amino acids long. CDR1 LGHDT and CDR2 YNNKEL come from the germline V gene (reference sequence). Trimming removed 1 base at V and 12 bases at J, with 24 bases between.

This clonotype was detected ten times or more. The chain joins TRBV28 to TRBJ2-3; TRBD2 agrees at 9 bases. The trim removed 10 bases at V and 5 bases at J, leaving 7 bases unmatched. The germline V gene encodes CDR1 MDHEN and CDR2 SYDVKM. The CDR3 is made up of 13 amino acids. The chain's CDR3 is CATPSREGDTQYF. Here the CDR3 DNA reads TGTGCCACACCCTCGCGGGAGGGAGATACGCAGTATTTT.

The sample holds many counts of this clonotype. The CDR3 DNA reads TGTGCCAGCAAATTAGCGGGAGACGTCGACGAGCAGTACTTC. Translated, it gives CASKLAGDVDEQYF. The chain has TRBV6-1 and TRBJ2-7; 9 positions agree with TRBD2. After removal of 7 bases from V and 5 bases from J, the junction contained 9 bases not matched to a gene. The CDR3 is made up of 14 amino acids. Germline CDR1 and CDR2: MNHNS and SASEGT.

The chain recombines TRBV7-6 with TRBJ2-5; weak D call: TRBD2 (5 bases). Germline loops: CDR1 SGHVS, CDR2 FNYEAQ. The CDR3 is 15 residues long. V dropped 1 base and J dropped 1 base, with 10 bases sitting between them. Here the CDR3 DNA reads TGTGCCAGCAGCTTAGTACGGGGTTCCCAAGAGACCCAGTACTTC. Translating it yields CASSLVRGSQETQYF.

This clonotype appeared many times. The CDR3 DNA is TGTGCCAGCAGCCAAGTGGGTGGTGGCAATGAGCAGTTCTTC. This translates into CASSQVGGGNEQFF. The chain uses TRBV3-1 and TRBJ2-1; no clear D gene. The CDR3 extends over 14 amino acids. The germline gives CDR1 LGHDT, CDR2 YNNKEL (reference sequence). The V end lost 1 base, the J end lost 6 bases, and 10 bases lay between the germline ends.

J is TRBJ2-7 and V is TRBV19; 9 bases line up with TRBD1. Germline trimming cut 7 bases from V and 6 bases from J; bases unmatched to any gene: 13. Germline loops: CDR1 LNHDA, CDR2 SQIVND (reference sequence). The CDR3 covers 15 residues. The CDR3: CASKNSGTGTSEQYF. DNA of the CDR3: TGTGCCAGTAAAAACTCCGGGACAGGGACTTCCGAGCAGTACTTC.

The rearrangement links TRBV28 to TRBJ2-7; 7 bases map to TRBD2. Germline CDR1 MDHEN, CDR2 SYDVKM. The CDR3 has 15 amino acids. The junction had 11 bases not matched to a gene; V was cut back by 5 bases and J by 4 bases. The CDR3 reads CASSRRREIAYEQYF. In nucleotides, the CDR3 is TGTGCCAGCAGTAGGCGGCGGGAGATCGCGTACGAGCAGTACTTC.

For this clonotype: This clone may be a read error of a much larger clone one base away. J is TRBJ2-1 and V is TRBV12-3 or TRBV12-4; unclear D gene. The V end was cut by 5 bases, the J end by 5 bases, with 7 bases between. The CDR3 has 12 residues. The CDR3 is CASSPRNNEQFF. In nucleotides, the CDR3 is TGTGCCAGCAGTCCCCGAAACAATGAGCAGTTCTTC.

The chain combines TRBV28 with TRBJ2-2; 7 bases are shared with TRBD2. The CDR3 is made up of 16 amino acids. J lost 1 base, V lost 7 bases, and 9 bases had no gene match. The V gene's germline CDR1 is MDHEN and CDR2 SYDVKM. As DNA, the CDR3 is TGTGCCAGCACCACCCCTGGCGGGGGGAACACCGGGGAGCTGTTTTTT. Amino acid sequence: CASTTPGGGNTGELFF.

This clonotype was seen repeatedly, ten times or more. The J gene is TRBJ2-2, the V gene TRBV18; D not resolved. The CDR3 is 14 residues long. V was clipped by 3 bases and J by 0 bases, with 5 bases between them. The V gene's germline CDR1 is KGHSH and CDR2 LQKENI. CDR3: CASSPYSNTGELFF. In DNA form, the CDR3 reads TGTGCCAGCTCACCTTATTCGAACACCGGGGAGCTGTTTTTT.

V is TRBV6-6 and J is TRBJ1-1; the D gene is possibly TRBD1 (5 bases). Trimming stripped 2 bases from V and 1 base from J, with 8 bases between. The CDR3 has 14 residues. The germline gives CDR1 MNHNY, CDR2 SVGAGI (reference sequence). The CDR3 DNA reads TGTGCCAGCAGTTACGGGGGAAAGAACACTGAAGCTTTCTTT. Its protein is CASSYGGKNTEAFF.

This clonotype was detected ten times or more. V and J are TRBV28 and TRBJ2-5; TRBD1 is a possible D gene (6 bases). Deletions cut 3 bases from V and 5 bases from J, with 13 bases between. CDR3 length: 14 residues. Germline V lookup: CDR1 MDHEN, CDR2 SYDVKM. The CDR3, as DNA: TGTGCCAGCAGTTTGATACAGGGTGACGAGACCCAGTACTTC. This codes for CASSLIQGDETQYF.

This clonotype was picked up many times. This chain uses TRBV20-1 with TRBJ2-7, with D possibly being TRBD1 or TRBD2 (5 bases each). V dropped 0 bases and J dropped 7 bases, with 13 bases sitting between them. CDR1 DFQATT and CDR2 SNEGSKA come from the germline V gene (reference sequence). This CDR3 region has 13 residues. The CDR3 DNA is TGCAGTGCTAGAGATGGGACCTCGTGGGAGCAGTACTTC. This translates into CSARDGTSWEQYF.

This rearrangement joins TRBV5-1 to TRBJ2-3, with 8 positions matching TRBD2. CDR3 length equals 17 residues. Germline V gene sequence: CDR1 SGHRS, CDR2 YFSETQ. V shed 0 bases, J shed 0 bases, and the junction held 6 bases outside the gene matches. The CDR3 loop reads CASSLGLTSESTDTQYF. DNA of the CDR3: TGCGCCAGCAGCTTGGGGCTGACTAGCGAAAGCACAGATACGCAGTATTTT.

This clonotype was observed many times. The rearrangement joins TRBV3-1 to TRBJ2-3; 12 bases align to TRBD2. Germline CDR1 LGHDT, CDR2 YNNKEL (reference sequence). This CDR3 has 16 residues. V was clipped by 5 bases and J by 6 bases; unmatched bases: 9. The CDR3 sequence: CASSARGLAGSDTQYF. For the CDR3, the DNA is TGTGCCAGCAGCGCGCGGGGACTAGCGGGTTCGGATACGCAGTATTTT.

This clonotype was seen ten or more times. The gene calls are TRBV5-1 and TRBJ2-2; 7 nucleotides match TRBD2. V trimming: 5 bases; J trimming: 2 bases; junction bases outside the gene matches: 6. This CDR3 is built from 15 residues. Looked up from germline, CDR1 is SGHRS and CDR2 is YFSETQ. This CDR3 reads CASRALAENTGELFF. CDR3 bases: TGCGCCAGCAGAGCTCTAGCGGAAAACACCGGGGAGCTGTTTTTT.

This clonotype was counted ten times or more. This sequence joins TRBV5-1 and TRBJ2-5, with 8 positions matching TRBD2. CDR1 and CDR2 from the germline V gene are SGHRS and YFSETQ. This CDR3 has 13 amino acids. The ends lost 4 bases at V and 5 bases at J; junction bases unmatched: 4. The CDR3: CASSGTSMETQYF. CDR3 sequence (DNA): TGCGCCAGCAGCGGGACTAGTATGGAGACCCAGTACTTC.

The chain carries TRBV30 and TRBJ2-7; no clear D. CDR3 length: 12 residues. V lost 1 base to trimming and J lost 4 bases, with 8 bases between them. The germline V gene encodes CDR1 GTSNPN and CDR2 SVGIG (reference sequence). The CDR3 here is CAWSEVGYEQYF. The CDR3 bases are TGTGCCTGGAGTGAGGTCGGTTACGAGCAGTACTTC.

This clonotype was recorded at least ten times. The gene calls are TRBV20-1 and TRBJ2-7, with D perhaps matching TRBD2 (7 bases). Germline lookup yields CDR1 DFQATT and CDR2 SNEGSKA (reference sequence). V shed 0 bases and J shed 5 bases, with 29 bases lying between them. The CDR3 has 19 residues. Here the CDR3 reads CSARDLLGAQGTSVHEQYF. DNA for the CDR3: TGCAGTGCTAGAGATCTCTTAGGGGCACAGGGAACTAGCGTTCACGAGCAGTACTTC.

This clonotype was recorded many times. This chain uses TRBV7-8 with TRBJ2-4; 9 bases are a match to TRBD1. The CDR3 has 17 residues. From germline, CDR1 is SGHVS and CDR2 FQNEAQ. J lost 0 bases, V lost 6 bases, and 9 bases had no gene match. DNA for the CDR3: TGTGCCAGCAGACTAGACAGGGGGTACGGAGCCAAAAACATTCAGTACTTC. This encodes CASRLDRGYGAKNIQYF.

This clonotype was detected many times. This rearrangement joins TRBV20-1 to TRBJ2-5; 8 bases fit TRBD1. J gave up 2 bases and V 6 bases, and 5 bases lay outside the gene matches. Germline V gene lookup returns CDR1 DFQATT and CDR2 SNEGSKA (reference sequence). The CDR3 covers 13 residues. CDR3 loop: CSATWTGQETQYF. The CDR3 bases are TGCAGTGCCACATGGACAGGGCAAGAGACCCAGTACTTC.

There are many counts of this clonotype. The chain employs TRBV3-1 and TRBJ2-1; 8 positions match TRBD2. This CDR3 region has 12 residues. CDR1 and CDR2 from the germline V gene are LGHDT and YNNKEL (reference sequence). The V segment lost 2 bases and the J segment 13 bases; nucleotides outside the gene matches: 4. CDR3 region: CASSQTGRVQFF. Written as DNA, the CDR3 is TGTGCCAGCAGCCAAACCGGGAGGGTCCAGTTCTTC.

The table lists this clonotype with many counts. J is TRBJ2-7 and V is TRBV28; no clear D gene. Between the trimmed V and J ends, which lost 2 bases and 0 bases, there was a span of 11 bases. The CDR3 is made up of 15 amino acids. Germline V lookup: CDR1 MDHEN, CDR2 SYDVKM. As DNA, the CDR3 is TGTGCCAGCAGTTTAGTACGTCCGAGCTCCTACGAGCAGTACTTC. Translating it yields CASSLVRPSSYEQYF.

This clonotype was observed a single time. The conserved phenylalanine or tryptophan is not found at the CDR3 terminus, so this likely reflects a read error. The CDR3, as DNA: TGTGCCAGCAGTACGACTAGCGGGAAATACAATGAGCAGTTCCTC. It is translated as CASSTTSGKYNEQFL. The J gene is TRBJ2-1, the V gene TRBV2; 11 bases are a match to TRBD2. V trimming: 5 bases; J trimming: 4 bases; junction bases outside the gene matches: 4. Germline values: CDR1 SNHLY, CDR2 FYNNEI. The CDR3 is 15 amino acids.